One and the same sample provided the 26 T cell receptor beta chains below, sequenced in a study of preoperative IRX-2 immunotherapy in early breast cancer. The assay was immunoSEQ multiplex PCR, and TCRdb's table has in-frame clones only and misses some. The data hold 25,000 to 30,000 clones, with over 65% observed a single time. Treatment noted: preoperative locoregional IRX-2 cytokine immunotherapy. Sampling took place from a patient treated with IRX-2 immunotherapy. These receptors all come from a human donor with breast cancer.

This clone was recorded a few times. The V and J genes are TRBV11-3 and TRBJ1-1, with a possible D match to TRBD1 (6 bases). Between the trimmed V and J ends, which lost 4 bases and 4 bases, there was a span of 13 bases. CDR1 and CDR2 (germline): SGHNT, YENEEA. The CDR3 is 14 amino acids. In DNA, the CDR3 is TGTGCCAGCAGCTCGGGGGCGGGGAGCACTGAAGCTTTCTTT. It is translated as CASSSGAGSTEAFF.

The chain links TRBV15 to TRBJ2-3; weak D call: TRBD2 (5 bases). The germline V gene encodes CDR1 LNHNV and CDR2 YYDKDF (reference sequence). The CDR3 has 15 amino acids. V was clipped by 1 base and J by 6 bases, with 14 bases between them. CDR3 in amino acids: CATSRVARTGDTQYF. In DNA, the CDR3 is TGTGCCACCAGCAGAGTAGCGCGGACGGGGGATACGCAGTATTTT.

The chain uses TRBV15 and TRBJ2-7, with D tentatively TRBD1 (5 bases). Germline CDR1 is LNHNV and CDR2 is YYDKDF (reference sequence). Deletions cut 5 bases from V and 2 bases from J, with 13 bases between. The CDR3 has 14 residues. For the CDR3, the DNA is TGTGCCACCAGCCCCCGGGCAGGGCCCTACGAGCAGTACTTC. Translation gives CATSPRAGPYEQYF.

V and J are TRBV7-6 and TRBJ2-1; 11 nucleotides align to TRBD2. The CDR3 has 15 amino acids. J lost 2 bases, V lost 4 bases, and 1 base had no gene match. Germline lookup yields CDR1 SGHVS and CDR2 FNYEAQ. The CDR3, as DNA: TGTGCCAGCAGCTATAGCGGGAGGGCCTACAATGAGCAGTTCTTC. Translated, it gives CASSYSGRAYNEQFF.

The chain recombines TRBV18 with TRBJ2-7; D might be TRBD2 (6 bases). Germline CDR1 KGHSH, CDR2 LQKENI. The CDR3 is made up of 15 amino acids. Trimming pared 4 bases from V and 4 bases from J, leaving 17 bases between. Here the CDR3 reads CASSRPRAGNYEQYF. The CDR3 DNA reads TGTGCCAGCTCACGACCTAGGGCGGGAAATTACGAGCAGTACTTC.

This chain connects TRBV29-1 to TRBJ1-1; the match to TRBD1 covers 8 bases. Germline V CDR1 and CDR2: SQVTM, ANQGSEA. CDR3 length: 14 residues. The V and J ends lost 7 bases and 1 base, in that order; junction bases with no gene match: 8. Here the CDR3 DNA reads TGCAGCGCCCTCCCGACAGGGGCGAACACTGAAGCTTTCTTT. Translated, it gives CSALPTGANTEAFF.

Points on this clone: Sequence at one end of the junction differs from germline and may be a read error. This chain uses TRBV6-8 with TRBJ2-2; TRBD1 aligns across 9 bases. The CDR3 is made up of 16 amino acids. Germline V gene data show CDR1 as MNHGY and CDR2 as SAAAGT. The CDR3 DNA reads as TGTGCCATCAGTGGTCGGACAGGGGATTCGGCCGGGGAGCTGTTTTTT. Protein sequence: CAISGRTGDSAGELFF.

CDR3 DNA sequence: TGTGCCAGTAGTCAACAGGGATATACTCACGAGCAGTACTTC. Its translation is CASSQQGYTHEQYF. The chain employs TRBV19 and TRBJ2-7; D might be TRBD1 (6 bases). Trimming pared 5 bases from V and 5 bases from J, leaving 16 bases between. CDR3 length equals 14 residues. The germline CDR1 and CDR2 sequences are LNHDA and SQIVND (reference sequence). Full variable domain (rest looked up from reference TRBV19 and TRBJ2-7): DGGITQSPKYLFRKEGQNVTLSCEQNLNHDAMYWYRQDPGQGLRLIYYSQIVNDFQKGDIAEGYSVSREKKESFPLTVTSAQKNPTAFYLCASSQQGYTHEQYFGPGTRLTVT.

V usage is TRBV28 and J usage is TRBJ1-1; D call uncertain. The CDR3 runs to 13 residues. Trimming removed 7 bases from V and 1 base from J, with 10 bases in between. Germline V gives CDR1 MDHEN, CDR2 SYDVKM. The CDR3 loop reads CASTRTPNTEAFF. The CDR3 nucleotides are TGTGCCAGCACCCGTACACCGAACACTGAAGCTTTCTTT.

The chain joins TRBV19 to TRBJ2-7; D is unclear. Trimming stripped 7 bases from V and 3 bases from J, with 16 bases between. The CDR3 has 14 amino acids. In germline, CDR1 is LNHDA, CDR2 SQIVND (reference sequence). The CDR3 loop is CASTRWGRGYEQYF. The CDR3 DNA is TGTGCCAGTACCAGATGGGGTAGAGGCTACGAGCAGTACTTC.

This chain uses TRBV5-1 with TRBJ1-6; no clear D gene. Trimming stripped 3 bases from V and 6 bases from J, with 13 bases between. This CDR3 spans 15 amino acids. Germline lookup yields CDR1 SGHRS and CDR2 YFSETQ. CDR3 protein: CASSSLGGVNSPLHF. CDR3 nucleotide sequence: TGCGCCAGCAGCTCCCTTGGCGGGGTTAATTCACCCCTCCACTTT. The full variable domain, rest sourced from reference TRBV5-1 and TRBJ1-6, is KAGVTQTPRYLIKTRGQQVTLSCSPISGHRSVSWYQQTPGQGLQFLFEYFSETQRNKGNFPGRFSGRQFSNSRSEMNVSTLELGDSALYLCASSSLGGVNSPLHFGNGTRLTVT.

A few counts support this clone. V and J are TRBV7-6 and TRBJ1-2; D is uncertain. CDR1 SGHVS and CDR2 FNYEAQ come from the germline V gene. CDR3 length: 14 amino acids. V lost 3 bases, J lost 3 bases, and 11 bases lay in between. DNA for the CDR3: TGTGCCAGCAGCTTGGGCGACGGCGACTATGGCTACACCTTC. Its translation is CASSLGDGDYGYTF.

The chain has TRBV2 and TRBJ2-7, with 8 bases matching TRBD1. Germline lookup yields CDR1 SNHLY and CDR2 FYNNEI. The CDR3 extends over 13 amino acids. The ends lost 8 bases at V and 4 bases at J; junction bases unmatched: 7. The chain's CDR3 is CASYGDRMYEQYF. As DNA, the CDR3 is TGTGCCAGCTACGGGGACAGGATGTACGAGCAGTACTTC.

The genes are TRBV6-8 and TRBJ1-1, with D perhaps TRBD1 (5 bases). Trimming cost V 7 bases and J 3 bases, with 15 bases left between them. In germline, CDR1 is MNHGY, CDR2 SAAAGT. The CDR3 spans 14 residues. CDR3 amino acids: CASNRGSSYTEAFF. For the CDR3, the DNA is TGTGCCAGCAATCGGGGCAGCTCTTACACTGAAGCTTTCTTT.

V usage is TRBV19 and J usage is TRBJ2-7, with 7 bases identical to TRBD1. Germline values: CDR1 LNHDA, CDR2 SQIVND (reference sequence). Trimming cost V 6 bases and J 3 bases; bases outside gene matches: 8. The CDR3 spans 14 residues. The chain's CDR3 is CASSPGTALYEQYF. The CDR3 DNA sequence: TGTGCCAGTAGCCCCGGGACAGCTCTCTACGAGCAGTACTTC.

The V gene is TRBV7-7, the J gene TRBJ2-3; D might be TRBD1 (5 bases). The CDR3 contains 15 residues. The germline V and J ends were trimmed by 1 base and 2 bases, with 10 bases remaining between them. Looked up from germline, CDR1 is SSHAT and CDR2 is FNYEAQ (reference sequence). CDR3 DNA: TGTGCCAGCAGCTTAGGACAGCTTTCCACAGATACGCAGTATTTT. Protein sequence: CASSLGQLSTDTQYF.

The chain links TRBV11-3 to TRBJ2-5, with TRBD2 matching 8 bases. The CDR3 loop spans 16 amino acids. Germline V gene data show CDR1 as SGHNT and CDR2 as YENEEA. Unmatched junction bases numbered 10, after V lost 3 bases and J lost 4 bases. The CDR3 DNA sequence: TGTGCCAGCAGCTTGGGTGGGGCCGCGGGAGGAGAGACCCAGTACTTC. Residues: CASSLGGAAGGETQYF.

The chain links TRBV28 to TRBJ1-1; possible D gene TRBD1, 5 bases. This CDR3 contains 13 residues. The V gene lost 8 bases and the J gene lost 7 bases, with 17 bases spanning the gap. Germline V gene data show CDR1 as MDHEN and CDR2 as SYDVKM. The CDR3 DNA sequence: TGTGCCAGCGGATCGGGGGGAGGGTATGAAGCTTTCTTT. Translation gives CASGSGGGYEAFF.

In its sample, this clone was seen a few times. V and J are TRBV15 and TRBJ1-5; no definite D call. Trimming pared 2 bases from V and 0 bases from J, leaving 5 bases between. This CDR3 region has 14 residues. CDR1 and CDR2 from the germline V gene are LNHNV and YYDKDF (reference sequence). CDR3 nucleotides: TGTGCCACCAGCAGATCTGATAGCAATCAGCCCCAGCATTTT. It is translated as CATSRSDSNQPQHF.

The chain links TRBV18 to TRBJ1-2; 9 bases fit TRBD1. In germline, CDR1 is KGHSH, CDR2 LQKENI. The CDR3 spans 15 residues. Trimming cost V 2 bases and J 8 bases; bases outside gene matches: 9. CDR3 loop: CASSPEIGQGPGYTF. CDR3 DNA sequence: TGTGCCAGCTCACCAGAAATAGGACAGGGGCCCGGCTACACCTTC. Full variable domain (remainder filled in from reference TRBV18 and TRBJ1-2): NAGVMQNPRHLVRRRGQEARLRCSPMKGHSHVYWYRQLPEEGLKFMVYLQKENIIDESGMPKERFSAEFPKEGPSILRIQQVVRGDSAAYFCASSPEIGQGPGYTFGSGTRLTVV.

The chain recombines TRBV23-1 with TRBJ2-7; 7 positions agree with TRBD1. TRBV23-1 is recorded as an ORF, its role being uncertain. CDR3 length: 13 amino acids. Unmatched junction bases numbered 2, after V lost 1 base and J lost 5 bases. CDR3 DNA sequence: TGCGCCAGCAGTCAATGGCAGGGGGACGAGCAGTACTTC. Translated, it gives CASSQWQGDEQYF.

The rearrangement links TRBV5-1 to TRBJ2-7, with 11 bases that match TRBD2. Germline values: CDR1 SGHRS, CDR2 YFSETQ. This CDR3 contains 15 residues. Trimming cost V 4 bases and J 7 bases; bases outside gene matches: 10. The CDR3 DNA is TGCGCCAGCAGCCTACGACTAGCGGGGCTAAGGGAGCAGTACTTC. Translated: CASSLRLAGLREQYF.

The gene calls are TRBV11-3 and TRBJ1-2; 7 nucleotides line up with TRBD1. CDR1 and CDR2 from the germline V gene are SGHNT and YENEEA. This CDR3 is 17 amino acids long. Trimming at V came to 8 bases and at J to 3 bases, leaving 18 bases not matched to a gene. The CDR3 here is CASGGRGRGRSDYGYTF. For the CDR3, the DNA is TGTGCCAGCGGTGGGAGGGGGCGAGGGAGGTCGGACTATGGCTACACCTTC.

V is TRBV11-3 and J is TRBJ2-1; D is unclear. Germline V lookup: CDR1 SGHNT, CDR2 YENEEA. The CDR3 sequence is 15 residues long. Trimming stripped 3 bases from V and 0 bases from J, with 9 bases between. The CDR3 DNA sequence: TGTGCCAGCAGCTTGCGCAGCAGCTCCTACAATGAGCAGTTCTTC. It specifies CASSLRSSSYNEQFF.

The chain couples TRBV11-3 to TRBJ2-2, with a tentative D call TRBD1 (5 bases). Germline CDR1 is SGHNT and CDR2 is YENEEA. V was pared by 3 bases and J by 1 base, with 6 bases between. The CDR3 runs to 14 residues. DNA for the CDR3: TGTGCCAGCAGCTTTACAGGGAACACCGGGGAGCTGTTTTTT. Translating it yields CASSFTGNTGELFF.

The chain joins TRBV11-3 to TRBJ1-5; unclear D gene. Looked up from germline, CDR1 is SGHNT and CDR2 is YENEEA. V lost 0 bases and J 4 bases, leaving 7 bases between the germline ends. This CDR3 has 14 amino acids. The CDR3 nucleotides are TGTGCCAGCAGCTTAGACGGTGGGAATCAGCCCCAGCATTTT. This encodes CASSLDGGNQPQHF.